Sequencing of this T cell receptor beta chain was carried out in a study of beta chain features in type 1 diabetes. The study, taken as a whole, reports: In every one of the four CD4+ subsets, TCRB CDR3s were moderately but significantly shorter in Type 1 diabetes patients.

The table lists this clone with many counts. The antigen is unknown. Expressed TCRB transcripts were sequenced after all isolated RNA was converted to cDNA. TCRdb's table, derived via immunoSEQ multiplex PCR, lists solely in-frame clones and lacks some. Here the sample spans about 170,000 clones, 6% to 9% being singletons. Germline V lookup: CDR1 MDHEN, CDR2 SYDVKM. V was cut by 3 bases and J by 9 bases, with 9 bases left in between. The CDR3 is 12 residues long. The V gene is TRBV28, the J gene TRBJ2-1; the D gene is possibly TRBD2 (6 bases). The sample was central memory CD4+ T cells from blood. This TCR was sampled from a man aged 18 to 29 with type 1 diabetes. The CDR3 is CASSFRGGEQFF. The CDR3, as DNA: TGTGCCAGCAGTTTCCGGGGAGGTGAGCAGTTCTTC.